This entry lists 25 T cell receptor beta chains sequenced from one sample in a study of cytomegalovirus exposure and HLA in healthy donors. Amplification used 60 Vbeta primers and 13 Jbeta primers. Libraries were prepared by immunoSEQ multiplex PCR; TCRdb keeps only in-frame clonotypes and omits some of them. The table includes roughly 170,000 clones, approximately 80% detected once. The material sequenced was PBMCs. These receptors all come from a girl aged 2 to 10 in good health and CMV-seropositive.

The rearrangement uses TRBV7-9 and TRBJ2-1; 11 bases align to TRBD2. Germline lookup yields CDR1 SEHNR and CDR2 FQNEAQ (reference sequence). V shed 6 bases, J shed 5 bases, and the junction held 9 bases outside the gene matches. This CDR3 comprises 16 residues. CDR3 DNA: TGTGCCAGCAGGTCTCCGGGACTAGCGGCCGACAATGAGCAGTTCTTC. Translation gives CASRSPGLAADNEQFF.

This chain uses TRBV4-1 with TRBJ2-3, with 7 bases that match TRBD2. CDR1 MGHRA and CDR2 YSYEKL come from the germline V gene. The J segment lost 6 bases and the V segment lost 11 bases, leaving 14 bases of the junction unmatched. This CDR3 has 14 amino acids. This chain's CDR3 is CASSVGGSMDTQYF. Here the CDR3 DNA reads TGCGCCTCCTCCGTGGGAGGGAGTATGGATACGCAGTATTTT.

J is TRBJ2-5 and V is TRBV5-1; 8 bases align to TRBD1. CDR3 length: 14 residues. From germline, CDR1 is SGHRS and CDR2 YFSETQ. V lost 1 base to trimming and J lost 4 bases; unmatched junction nucleotides: 3. The CDR3 sequence: CASSLNRGRETQYF. In DNA, the CDR3 is TGCGCCAGCAGCTTGAACAGGGGGAGAGAGACCCAGTACTTC.

This sequence joins TRBV19 and TRBJ1-1; a weak D match, TRBD1 (5 bases). CDR1 LNHDA and CDR2 SQIVND come from the germline V gene (reference sequence). Trimming cost V 6 bases and J 4 bases, with 12 bases left between them. This CDR3 is built from 13 residues. CDR3 DNA: TGTGCCAGTAGCGTCAGGGTAGGCACTGAAGCTTTCTTT. Protein sequence: CASSVRVGTEAFF.

This rearrangement joins TRBV5-1 to TRBJ2-7; 11 bases are shared with TRBD2. J was trimmed by 1 base and V by 1 base; bases with no gene match: 1. The CDR3 contains 15 residues. Germline V gene data show CDR1 as SGHRS and CDR2 as YFSETQ. The CDR3 nucleotides read TGCGCCAGCAGCTTGACTAGCGGGAGATCCTACGAGCAGTACTTC. Amino acid sequence: CASSLTSGRSYEQYF.

The genes are TRBV4-2 and TRBJ2-5, with D possibly matching TRBD1 (6 bases). The J call may be wrong; the DNA end is better matched by TRBJ2-7. CDR3 length: 15 residues. Germline CDR1 LGHNA, CDR2 YNFKEQ. The CDR3 nucleotides are TGTGCCAGCAGCCAAGATGAGACAGGTTCCTACGAGCAGTACTTC. Protein product: CASSQDETGSYEQYF.

This chain joins TRBV2 and TRBJ2-7; a possible D gene is TRBD1 (5 bases). Per germline, CDR1 SNHLY and CDR2 FYNNEI. The CDR3 is 12 amino acids. V lost 4 bases to trimming and J lost 4 bases, with 8 bases between them. The CDR3 DNA sequence: TGTGCCAGCAGTGTCGCAGGGTACGAGCAGTACTTC. Its translation: CASSVAGYEQYF.

V is TRBV5-8 and J is TRBJ2-7; 9 positions match TRBD1. The CDR3 extends over 20 amino acids. Germline values: CDR1 SGHTS, CDR2 YDEGEE. V shed 2 bases, J shed 1 base, and the junction held 19 bases outside the gene matches. CDR3 sequence: CASSFTTLEGTGFKSYEQYF. The CDR3 bases are TGTGCCAGCAGCTTCACAACTCTAGAAGGGACAGGGTTTAAGTCCTACGAGCAGTACTTC.

The chain joins TRBV5-1 to TRBJ2-2, with D tentatively TRBD1 (6 bases). CDR1 is SGHRS and CDR2 is YFSETQ in the germline V gene. The V and J ends lost 4 bases and 1 base respectively, with 11 bases between them. The CDR3 consists of 15 residues. The CDR3 loop reads CASSPAQGNTGELFF. CDR3 DNA sequence: TGCGCCAGCAGCCCCGCACAGGGGAACACCGGGGAGCTGTTTTTT.

This clone turned up a few times. CDR3 DNA: TGTGCCAGCACCCTGGGGGGGCCGGACGGGGAGCTGTTTTTT. Translated: CASTLGGPDGELFF. This chain links TRBV2 with TRBJ2-2; maybe TRBD2 (7 bases). V shed 7 bases and J shed 7 bases, with 16 bases lying between them. Germline CDR1 is SNHLY and CDR2 is FYNNEI. This CDR3 is built from 14 residues.

This clone was recorded only once. V and J are TRBV4-2 and TRBJ1-4; unclear D gene. Per the germline V gene, CDR1 is LGHNA and CDR2 is YNFKEQ. V was pared by 4 bases and J by 6 bases, with 18 bases between. This CDR3 is 16 amino acids long. Written as DNA, the CDR3 is TGTGCCAGCAGCCGAGAACAGAAGTGGCCAGATGAAAAACTGTTTTTT. Encoded protein: CASSREQKWPDEKLFF.

The chain joins TRBV6-4 to TRBJ2-7; perhaps TRBD1 as D (6 bases). The CDR3 spans 15 residues. Germline V gives CDR1 MRHNA, CDR2 SNTAGT. The V end lost 2 bases, the J end lost 1 base, and 12 bases lay between the germline ends. For the CDR3, the DNA is TGTGCCAGCAGTGACGGAGACAGGAATTCCTACGAGCAGTACTTC. It codes for CASSDGDRNSYEQYF.

This sequence joins TRBV7-4 and TRBJ2-7, with a weak D call TRBD2 (7 bases). Trimming took 6 bases from V and 4 from J, leaving 34 bases between them. CDR1 is SGHVT, CDR2 SQSDAQ, per germline. CDR3 length: 20 residues. The CDR3 is CASRPPGRGFRGGSGYEQYF. In DNA, the CDR3 is TGTGCCAGCAGGCCTCCGGGGAGGGGTTTTCGTGGGGGCAGCGGGTACGAGCAGTACTTC.

This chain links TRBV7-6 with TRBJ1-5; 7 bases are a match to TRBD1. There are 14 residues in the CDR3. Looked up from germline, CDR1 is SGHVS and CDR2 is FNYEAQ. J gave up 6 bases and V 1 base, and 3 bases lay outside the gene matches. The CDR3 spells CASSLGAGGQPQHF. In nucleotides, the CDR3 is TGTGCCAGCAGCTTAGGGGCAGGGGGTCAGCCCCAGCATTTT.

CDR3 sequence: CASSLDRRGGYTF. The CDR3, as DNA: TGTGCCAGCAGCTTAGACAGGAGGGGTGGCTACACCTTC. The chain carries TRBV7-9 and TRBJ1-2; tentatively, D is TRBD1 (5 bases). V shed 1 base and J shed 7 bases, with 10 bases lying between them. Germline V CDR1 and CDR2: SEHNR, FQNEAQ (reference sequence). This CDR3 contains 13 residues.

The rearrangement joins TRBV11-2 to TRBJ2-1; D is unclear. V lost 3 bases and J 5 bases, leaving 8 bases between the germline ends. CDR3 length: 13 residues. Germline CDR1 SGHAT, CDR2 FQNNGV. The CDR3 loop reads CASSFLQDNEQFF. The DNA of the CDR3 is TGTGCCAGCAGCTTCCTGCAGGACAATGAGCAGTTCTTC.

The chain combines TRBV9 with TRBJ1-1; D perhaps matches TRBD1 (6 bases). Germline CDR1 reads SGDLS; CDR2 reads YYNGEE. This CDR3 has 14 residues. Deletions cut 0 bases from V and 5 bases from J, with 11 bases between. CDR3 DNA: TGTGCCAGCAGCGTAGGGGGGACACTGACTGAAGCTTTCTTT. Translating gives CASSVGGTLTEAFF. The variable domain in full, completed from reference TRBV9 and TRBJ1-1, reads DSGVTQTPKHLITATGQRVTLRCSPRSGDLSVYWYQQSLDQGLQFLIQYYNGEERAKGNILERFSAQQFPDLHSELNLSSLELGDSALYFCASSVGGTLTEAFFGQGTRLTVV.

J is TRBJ1-2 and V is TRBV18; no definite D call. Germline V gives CDR1 KGHSH, CDR2 LQKENI. The V and J ends lost 6 bases and 3 bases respectively, with 11 bases between them. The CDR3 is made up of 13 amino acids. The CDR3 spells CASSRSGDYGYTF. DNA of the CDR3: TGTGCCAGCTCCCGCTCCGGGGACTATGGCTACACCTTC. Drawing the rest from reference TRBV18 and TRBJ1-2, the complete variable domain is NAGVMQNPRHLVRRRGQEARLRCSPMKGHSHVYWYRQLPEEGLKFMVYLQKENIIDESGMPKERFSAEFPKEGPSILRIQQVVRGDSAAYFCASSRSGDYGYTFGSGTRLTVV.

The genes are TRBV11-3 and TRBJ2-1, with D possibly matching TRBD2 (5 bases). CDR3 size: 14 residues. Germline CDR1 is SGHNT and CDR2 is YENEEA. Trimming pared 5 bases from V and 5 bases from J, leaving 13 bases between. In nucleotides, the CDR3 is TGTGCCAGCAGCCTTGGGAGATCAAACAATGAGCAGTTCTTC. The encoded protein is CASSLGRSNNEQFF.

The CDR3 is CASSPTGPSGGNTIYF. The CDR3 coding sequence is TGTGCCAGCTCACCTACAGGGCCCTCCGGTGGAAACACCATATATTTT. The V and J genes are TRBV18 and TRBJ1-3, with D perhaps TRBD1 (6 bases). The V end lost 3 bases, the J end lost 3 bases, and 15 bases lay between the germline ends. This CDR3 spans 16 amino acids. The germline V gene encodes CDR1 KGHSH and CDR2 LQKENI.

The chain has TRBV30 and TRBJ1-2; maybe TRBD1 (5 bases). Germline V gene sequence: CDR1 GTSNPN, CDR2 SVGIG (reference sequence). The CDR3 extends over 12 amino acids. V was clipped by 0 bases and J by 8 bases, with 10 bases between them. In DNA, the CDR3 is TGTGCCTGGAGTGTACCAGGACACGGCTACACCTTC. It codes for CAWSVPGHGYTF. The complete variable domain, with remaining parts taken from reference TRBV30 and TRBJ1-2, reads SQTIHQWPATLVQPVGSPLSLECTVEGTSNPNLYWYRQAAGRGLQLLFYSVGIGQISSEVPQNLSASRPQDRQFILSSKKLLLSDSGFYLCAWSVPGHGYTFGSGTRLTVV.

This clone was observed a few times. The chain couples TRBV10-1 to TRBJ1-1, with D possibly TRBD1 on 5 matching bases. The CDR3 is 15 amino acids. V lost 3 bases and J 4 bases, leaving 15 bases between the germline ends. Germline V gene lookup returns CDR1 WNHNN and CDR2 SYGVQD (reference sequence). This chain's CDR3 is CASSELGRPATEAFF. The CDR3 DNA sequence: TGCGCCAGCAGTGAACTGGGGCGACCGGCCACTGAAGCTTTCTTT.

This clone has more than one count but fewer than ten. The CDR3 DNA reads as TGTGCCAGCAGTAGCTGGGACAGGGGGTATTCACCCCTCCACTTT. This sequence encodes CASSSWDRGYSPLHF. The V and J genes are TRBV6-5 and TRBJ1-6, with 11 positions matching TRBD1. V dropped 5 bases and J dropped 8; count of bases not matched to a gene: 5. Per germline, CDR1 MNHEY and CDR2 SVGAGI. The CDR3 is 15 amino acids.

This sequence joins TRBV27 and TRBJ1-5, with D maybe TRBD1 (6 bases). The CDR3 has 16 amino acids. Germline V CDR1 and CDR2: MNHEY, SMNVEV (reference sequence). V lost 6 bases and J 7 bases, leaving 22 bases between the germline ends. The CDR3 coding sequence is TGTGCCAGCAGCACTAGTGCAGGACAGTACTGGCAGCCCCAGCATTTT. It yields the protein CASSTSAGQYWQPQHF.

This clone occurred a few times. The rearrangement joins TRBV6-5 to TRBJ1-3; D may be TRBD1 (5 bases). Trimming removed 8 bases at V and 4 bases at J, with 6 bases between. The CDR3 contains 11 residues. Germline assignment: CDR1 MNHEY and CDR2 SVGAGI. In DNA, the CDR3 is TGTGCCAGCCGACAGGGAAACACCATATATTTT. Residues: CASRQGNTIYF.